This T cell receptor beta chain was recorded in a study of tumor-infiltrating lymphocytes in oesophageal squamous cell carcinoma. The CDR3 length is 15 residues, termini included. In its sample, this clonotype was seen a few times. Likely a read error: the CDR3 ends without its conserved phenylalanine or tryptophan. The limits of the CDR3 on the DNA are not certain, so only TCRdb's listed CDR3 is given. One entry per CDR3 protein results from TCRdb running MiXCR on the PCR reads. The sample consists of about 2,500 distinct CDR3 sequences, 15% of them appearing once. The gene calls are TRBV6-7 and TRBJ2-5; the table's D call TRBD2 went unverified against the DNA. TRBV6-7 has ORF status, its function being uncertain. The material sequenced was esophageal tumor tissue. This receptor was identified in a male donor with esophageal squamous cell carcinoma. CDR3: CARRQRAKNIQYFGA.